This TCR beta chain is drawn from a study of neurological immune-mediated disorders. TCRdb used MiXCR to reprocess the 5' RACE reads, holding one entry per CDR3 protein. The table records fewer than 40,000 distinct CDR3 sequences, more than 4.5% of them present only once. The germline V gene has CDR1 SGHVS and CDR2 FNYEAQ. The CDR3 is 16 amino acids. Trimming removed 4 bases from V and 0 bases from J; junction bases left unmatched: 6. This clonotype has at least ten counts. The receptor was isolated from a man aged 18 to 30 in good health. V and J are TRBV7-6 and TRBJ2-5, with 9 nucleotides matching TRBD1. Sequencing input: CD4+ T cells from blood. CDR3 DNA: TGTGCCAGCAGCTACCCCGGGACAGGGAACCAAGAGACCCAGTACTTC. This encodes CASSYPGTGNQETQYF.